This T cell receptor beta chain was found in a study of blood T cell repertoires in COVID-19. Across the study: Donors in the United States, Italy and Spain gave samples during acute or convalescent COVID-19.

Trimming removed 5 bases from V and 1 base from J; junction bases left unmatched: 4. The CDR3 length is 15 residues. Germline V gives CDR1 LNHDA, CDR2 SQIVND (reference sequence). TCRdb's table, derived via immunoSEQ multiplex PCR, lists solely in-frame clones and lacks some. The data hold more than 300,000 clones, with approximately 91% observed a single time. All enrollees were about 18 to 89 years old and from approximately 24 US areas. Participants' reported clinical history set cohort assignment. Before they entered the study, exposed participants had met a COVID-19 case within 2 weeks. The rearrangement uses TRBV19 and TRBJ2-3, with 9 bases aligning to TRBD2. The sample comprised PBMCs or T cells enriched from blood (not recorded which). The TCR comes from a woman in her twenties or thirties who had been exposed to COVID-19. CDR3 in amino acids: CASSFRLAGTDTQYF. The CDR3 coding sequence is TGTGCCAGTAGTTTTCGACTAGCGGGCACAGATACGCAGTATTTT.